Below, 4 T cell receptor beta chains from the same sample are listed, as sequenced in a study of PD-L1 blockade in urothelial cancer. Clones were sequenced by immunoSEQ multiplex PCR, and TCRdb holds only the in-frame ones, with some missing. This table has about 66,000 clones, 88% appearing once. Documented time point: peripheral blood 6 weeks after treatment start. The sample in question was PBMCs, obtained around atezolizumab (anti-PD-L1) treatment. The receptors were sampled from a man aged 55 to 70 with urothelial cancer.

In this sample, this clone turned up once. The chain joins TRBV4-3 to TRBJ1-2, with TRBD1 identical over 10 bases. CDR1 is LGHNA and CDR2 is YSLEER in the germline V gene. The J segment lost 2 bases and the V segment lost 5 bases, leaving 5 bases of the junction unmatched. The CDR3 is 15 residues long. Written as DNA, the CDR3 is TGCGCCAGCAGCAAATGGGGACAGGGGAACTATGGCTACACCTTC. Translating it yields CASSKWGQGNYGYTF.

The rearrangement links TRBV6-1 to TRBJ1-5, with D maybe TRBD1 (6 bases). The CDR3 spans 14 residues. The germline gives CDR1 MNHNS, CDR2 SASEGT. The V end lost 1 base, the J end lost 7 bases, and 11 bases lay between the germline ends. The chain's CDR3 is CASSEVGRGQPQHF. DNA for the CDR3: TGTGCCAGCAGTGAAGTGGGCAGGGGCCAGCCCCAGCATTTT.

This clone was observed at least ten times. The chain recombines TRBV6-5 with TRBJ2-7; a possible D gene is TRBD1 (5 bases). Deletions cut 5 bases from V and 3 bases from J, with 14 bases between. The CDR3 loop spans 14 amino acids. In germline, CDR1 is MNHEY, CDR2 SVGAGI. CDR3 nucleotides: TGTGCCAGCAGTCAGGGCCCCGACGTCTACGAGCAGTACTTC. Amino acid sequence: CASSQGPDVYEQYF.

CDR3 DNA sequence: TGTGCCAGTAGACCCGGGACAGCCGAGAGTGTGCCCCAGCATTTT. Its translation: CASRPGTAESVPQHF. The gene calls are TRBV19 and TRBJ1-5; TRBD1 agrees at 7 bases. Trimming took 6 bases from V and 9 from J; bases not matched to a gene: 14. Looked up from germline, CDR1 is LNHDA and CDR2 is SQIVND (reference sequence). This CDR3 has 15 residues.